This T cell receptor beta chain was sequenced during a study of CD8 T cells in ankylosing spondylitis. Study-wide results and caveats: In ankylosing spondylitis blood, a motif of several highly homologous TCR beta variants appeared characteristic.

Trimming took 1 base from V and 7 from J; bases not matched to a gene: 5. The germline V gene has CDR1 DFQATT and CDR2 SNEGSKA (reference sequence). The length of the CDR3 is 14 residues. This clonotype came up a few times. The antigen remains unidentified. Library preparation for TCR beta used quantitative 5'-RACE with molecular barcodes. TCRdb reprocessed the 5' RACE reads with MiXCR, giving one entry per CDR3 protein. In the table there are 350,000 or so distinct CDR3 sequences, 8% of which are singletons. The chain is built from TRBV20-1 and TRBJ2-1; 9 nucleotides align to TRBD2. The sequenced sample was blood, either unsorted or a sorted T cell fraction (not recorded which). This receptor was taken from a male donor with ankylosing spondylitis. CDR3 sequence reads: CSARVSGSRNEQFF. Written as DNA, the CDR3 is TGCAGTGCTAGAGTTAGCGGGAGTAGGAATGAGCAGTTCTTC.